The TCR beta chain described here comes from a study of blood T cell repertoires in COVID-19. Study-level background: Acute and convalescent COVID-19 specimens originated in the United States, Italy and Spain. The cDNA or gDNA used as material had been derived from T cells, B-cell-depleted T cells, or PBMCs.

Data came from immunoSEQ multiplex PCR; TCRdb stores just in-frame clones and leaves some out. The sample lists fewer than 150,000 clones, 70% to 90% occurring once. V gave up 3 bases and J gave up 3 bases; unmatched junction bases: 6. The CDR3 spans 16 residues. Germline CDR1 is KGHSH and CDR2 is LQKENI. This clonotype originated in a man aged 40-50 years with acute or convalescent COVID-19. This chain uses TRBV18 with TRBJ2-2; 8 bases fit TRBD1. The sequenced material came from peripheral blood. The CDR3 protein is CASSPRTGTDTGELFF. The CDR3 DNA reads TGTGCCAGCTCACCTCGGACAGGGACGGACACCGGGGAGCTGTTTTTT.